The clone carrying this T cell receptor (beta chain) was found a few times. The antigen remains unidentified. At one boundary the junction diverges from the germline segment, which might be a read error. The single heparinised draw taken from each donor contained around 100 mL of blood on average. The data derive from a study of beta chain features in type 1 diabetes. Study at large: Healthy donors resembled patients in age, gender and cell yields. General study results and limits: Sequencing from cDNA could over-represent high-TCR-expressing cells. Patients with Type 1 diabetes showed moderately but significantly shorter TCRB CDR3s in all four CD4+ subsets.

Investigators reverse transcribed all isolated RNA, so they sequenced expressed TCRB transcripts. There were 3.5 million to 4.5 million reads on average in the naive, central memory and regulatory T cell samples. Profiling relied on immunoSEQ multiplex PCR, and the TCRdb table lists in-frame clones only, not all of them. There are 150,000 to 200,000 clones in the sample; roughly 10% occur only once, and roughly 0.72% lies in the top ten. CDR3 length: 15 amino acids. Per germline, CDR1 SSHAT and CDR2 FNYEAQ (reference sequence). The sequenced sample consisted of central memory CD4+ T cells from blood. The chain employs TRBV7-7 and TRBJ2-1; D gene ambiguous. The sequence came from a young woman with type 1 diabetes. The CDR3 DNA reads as TGTGCTAGCAGCCCGGAGATAGTCTCCTACAATGAGCAGTTCTTC. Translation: CASSPEIVSYNEQFF. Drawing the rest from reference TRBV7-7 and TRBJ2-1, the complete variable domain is GAGVSQSPRYKVTKRGQDVTLRCDPISSHATLYWYQQALGQGPEFLTYFNYEAQPDKSGLPSDRFSAERPEGSISTLTIQRTEQRDSAMYRCASSPEIVSYNEQFFGPGTRLTVL.